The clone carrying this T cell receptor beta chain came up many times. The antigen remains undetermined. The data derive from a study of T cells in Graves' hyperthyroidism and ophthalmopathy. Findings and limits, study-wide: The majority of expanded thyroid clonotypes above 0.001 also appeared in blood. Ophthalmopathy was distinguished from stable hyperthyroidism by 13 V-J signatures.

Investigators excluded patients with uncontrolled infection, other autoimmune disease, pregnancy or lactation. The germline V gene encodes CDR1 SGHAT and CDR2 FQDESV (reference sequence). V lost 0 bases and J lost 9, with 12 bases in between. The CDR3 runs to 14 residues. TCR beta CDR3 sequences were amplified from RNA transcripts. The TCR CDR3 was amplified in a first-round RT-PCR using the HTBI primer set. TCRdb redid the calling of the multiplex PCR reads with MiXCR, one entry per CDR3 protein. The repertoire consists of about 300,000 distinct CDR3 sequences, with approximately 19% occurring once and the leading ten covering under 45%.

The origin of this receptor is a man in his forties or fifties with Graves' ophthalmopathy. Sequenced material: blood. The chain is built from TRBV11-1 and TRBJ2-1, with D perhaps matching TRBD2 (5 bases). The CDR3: CASSLAGENVEQFF. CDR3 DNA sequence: TGTGCCAGCAGCTTAGCGGGAGAAAATGTTGAGCAGTTCTTC.